Each of the 21 T cell receptor beta chains below was sequenced from the same sample in a study of vaccination and CD4 T cells after COVID-19. These receptors are not linked to any known antigen. Treatment specified: approximately 10-day PBMC culture with coronavirus spike peptide pools or control peptides (ViraFEST assay). An Oncomine TCR Beta short-read assay was used to sequence the DNA from cultured CD4+ T cells. MiXCR, applied by TCRdb to the PCR reads, yields one record per CDR3 protein. The sample holds 20,000 to 25,000 distinct CDR3 sequences; roughly 44% are singletons and the top ten take about 20%. The sample here was CD4+ T cells from blood, cultured in vitro, taken before SARS-CoV-2 vaccination. These receptors came from a human donor who received a COVID-19 vaccine.

This sequence joins TRBV24-1 and TRBJ2-1; the match to TRBD1 covers 10 bases. Trimming cost V 3 bases and J 5 bases; bases outside gene matches: 12. In germline, CDR1 is KGHDR, CDR2 SFDVKD. The CDR3 consists of 18 residues. The CDR3 bases are TGTGCCACCAGTGATCAATCGGCGCGACAGGGGGCCAACAATGAGCAGTTCTTC. Encoded protein: CATSDQSARQGANNEQFF.

This clonotype came up a few times. The rearrangement joins TRBV19 to TRBJ1-2; D gene unclear. CDR1 is LNHDA, CDR2 SQIVND, per germline (reference sequence). The germline V and J ends were trimmed by 7 bases and 6 bases, with 9 bases remaining between them. The CDR3 is 11 residues long. CDR3 nucleotide sequence: TGTGCCAGTACCAGCCTGCATGGCTACACCTTC. Residues: CASTSLHGYTF.

In DNA form, the CDR3 reads TGCAGTGCGTATAGCGGGGGGGCAGAGACCCAGTACTTC. Protein sequence: CSAYSGGAETQYF. The chain joins TRBV20-1 to TRBJ2-5; TRBD2 matches at 11 bases. The CDR3 spans 13 residues. Germline CDR1 is DFQATT and CDR2 is SNEGSKA (reference sequence). V lost 6 bases to trimming and J lost 4 bases; unmatched junction nucleotides: 4.

The V gene is TRBV12-3 or TRBV12-4, the J gene TRBJ1-1; 9 nucleotides line up with TRBD1. The CDR3 sequence is 17 residues long. Trimming at V came to 6 bases and at J to 1 base, leaving 12 bases not matched to a gene. For the CDR3, the DNA is TGTGCCAGCAGGGGGGGACAGGGACTCTATGGGAACACTGAAGCTTTCTTT. Its protein is CASRGGQGLYGNTEAFF.

The chain carries TRBV6-1 and TRBJ1-1; the match to TRBD1 covers 8 bases. Germline CDR1 reads MNHNS; CDR2 reads SASEGT. CDR3 length: 13 amino acids. V lost 7 bases to trimming and J lost 3 bases; unmatched junction nucleotides: 4. The CDR3 sequence is CASTGTGDTEAFF. CDR3 coding DNA: TGTGCCAGCACCGGGACAGGAGACACTGAAGCTTTCTTT.

This clonotype has only one observation. This chain links TRBV2 with TRBJ2-3, with D perhaps assigned TRBD1 or TRBD2 (7 bases each). The V end was cut by 4 bases, the J end by 4 bases, with 15 bases between. The V gene's germline CDR1 is SNHLY and CDR2 FYNNEI. The CDR3 runs 15 residues. CDR3 sequence (DNA): TGTGCCAGCAGTGTTAGGGACAGCGGGGCAGATACGCAGTATTTT. It translates to CASSVRDSGADTQYF.

The rearrangement links TRBV7-9 to TRBJ2-3; 11 bases agree with TRBD2. The V gene end was trimmed by 4 bases and the J gene end by 3 bases; junction bases not matched to a gene: 9. Germline V gene sequence: CDR1 SEHNR, CDR2 FQNEAQ (reference sequence). This CDR3 is built from 17 residues. The CDR3 DNA reads TGTGCCAGCAGCTCCCGGCTAGCGGGGGGTGGTACAGATACGCAGTATTTT. Residues: CASSSRLAGGGTDTQYF.

This clonotype turned up a few times. This chain joins TRBV7-2 and TRBJ2-3, with D possibly TRBD2 on 6 matching bases. Germline V CDR1 and CDR2: SGHTA, FQGNSA. The CDR3 length is 14 residues. V lost 4 bases and J lost 0, with 8 bases in between. CDR3: CASSSGTSTDTQYF. CDR3 in DNA: TGTGCCAGCAGCTCTGGGACTAGCACAGATACGCAGTATTTT.

This chain connects TRBV9 to TRBJ2-3; no firm D call. V lost 3 bases, J lost 5 bases, and 10 bases lay in between. This CDR3 region has 13 residues. The germline gives CDR1 SGDLS, CDR2 YYNGEE. CDR3 sequence (DNA): TGTGCCAGCAGCGCGAAGGCTGGAGATACGCAGTATTTT. Amino acids: CASSAKAGDTQYF.

There are a few counts of this clonotype. The V call is TRBV21-1, the J call TRBJ1-5; the table assigns TRBD1, which was not confirmed against the DNA. TRBV21-1 is flagged as a pseudogene. The CDR3 totals 16 residues. CDR3 coding DNA: TGTGCCAGCAGCAAAGAACGGGGCACAGGGAATCAGCCCCAGCATTTT. Its translation: CASSKERGTGNQPQHF.

The DNA of the CDR3 is TGCGCCAGCAGCCGACCCAATAATCAGCCCCAGCATTTT. Translation gives CASSRPNNQPQHF. This chain connects TRBV4-1 to TRBJ1-5, with D unresolved. CDR1 and CDR2 (germline): MGHRA, YSYEKL. V shed 4 bases and J shed 4 bases, with 8 bases lying between them. This CDR3 is built from 13 residues.

This clonotype was seen a handful of times. The chain couples TRBV30 to TRBJ2-3; D might be TRBD2 (5 bases). The CDR3 has 14 residues. Looked up from germline, CDR1 is GTSNPN and CDR2 is SVGIG (reference sequence). Trimming left V 2 bases short and J 2 bases short, with 11 bases between. CDR3 coding DNA: TGTGCCTGGAGTCCCAGCGGATACACAGATACGCAGTATTTT. It encodes CAWSPSGYTDTQYF.

The chain uses TRBV2 and TRBJ2-3, with D perhaps matching TRBD2 (6 bases). The CDR3 extends over 13 amino acids. Looked up from germline, CDR1 is SNHLY and CDR2 is FYNNEI. V lost 6 bases and J 6 bases, leaving 13 bases between the germline ends. CDR3 protein: CASRMGLRDTQYF. The CDR3 nucleotides are TGTGCCAGCAGGATGGGACTCCGCGATACGCAGTATTTT.

This clonotype was recorded only once. The rearrangement uses TRBV6-1 and TRBJ2-7, with TRBD1 matching over 7 bases. The V gene's germline CDR1 is MNHNS and CDR2 SASEGT. The CDR3 covers 14 residues. V trimming: 5 bases; J trimming: 4 bases; junction bases outside the gene matches: 8. The CDR3 protein is CASSKTGTVYEQYF. The DNA of the CDR3 is TGTGCCAGCAGTAAAACCGGGACAGTATACGAGCAGTACTTC.

The CDR3 loop reads CASSTKGGMGEKLFF. The CDR3 nucleotides are TGTGCCAGTAGCACCAAAGGAGGGATGGGTGAAAAACTGTTTTTT. The chain employs TRBV19 and TRBJ1-4, with no clear D. The germline gives CDR1 LNHDA, CDR2 SQIVND (reference sequence). The CDR3 has 15 amino acids. Trimming cost V 6 bases and J 7 bases, with 18 bases left between them.

The V and J genes are TRBV6-5 and TRBJ2-5; D gene unclear. The V gene lost 4 bases and the J gene lost 3 bases, with 15 bases spanning the gap. CDR1 MNHEY and CDR2 SVGAGI come from the germline V gene. The CDR3 is 15 residues long. For the CDR3, the DNA is TGTGCCAGCAGTTTGCCGCCGAGCCCCAAAGAGACCCAGTACTTC. Protein: CASSLPPSPKETQYF.

This rearrangement joins TRBV24-1 to TRBJ2-3; weak D call: TRBD2 (6 bases). Germline V gives CDR1 KGHDR, CDR2 SFDVKD. CDR3 size: 18 residues. V lost 1 base to trimming and J lost 2 bases, with 18 bases between them. Written as DNA, the CDR3 is TGTGCCACCAGTGATTTTAATCGGAGGGGTTGGCCCACAGATACGCAGTATTTT. Translating it yields CATSDFNRRGWPTDTQYF.

This clonotype appeared a few times. V is TRBV19 and J is TRBJ1-1; TRBD1 matches 7 bases. CDR1 and CDR2 (germline): LNHDA, SQIVND (reference sequence). This CDR3 is 14 amino acids long. Trimming at V came to 5 bases and at J to 0 bases, leaving 3 bases not matched to a gene. Written as DNA, the CDR3 is TGTGCCAGTAGTTACACAGGGGTGAACACTGAAGCTTTCTTT. Residues: CASSYTGVNTEAFF.

The V call is TRBV14, the J call TRBJ2-7; maybe TRBD1 (5 bases). V was clipped by 4 bases and J by 0 bases, with 10 bases between them. Per germline, CDR1 SGHDN and CDR2 FVKESK. This CDR3 is 14 amino acids long. The CDR3 sequence: CASSRSQGSYEQYF. Written as DNA, the CDR3 is TGTGCCAGCAGCCGTAGTCAGGGCTCCTACGAGCAGTACTTC.

V gene TRBV5-5 combines with J gene TRBJ2-7; TRBD2 agrees at 7 bases. In germline, CDR1 is SGHKS, CDR2 YYEKEE (reference sequence). The CDR3 consists of 17 residues. V dropped 0 bases and J dropped 5; count of bases not matched to a gene: 14. The chain's CDR3 is CASSLARMASGWNEQYF. The CDR3 DNA sequence: TGTGCCAGCAGCTTGGCCCGTATGGCTAGCGGTTGGAACGAGCAGTACTTC.

This clonotype was found a few times. The gene calls are TRBV7-2 and TRBJ1-5; no clear D gene. Per germline, CDR1 SGHTA and CDR2 FQGNSA. The CDR3 sequence is 12 residues long. V lost 4 bases and J 9 bases, leaving 10 bases between the germline ends. The CDR3 protein is CASSWTSGPQHF. The CDR3 DNA is TGTGCCAGCAGCTGGACCTCGGGGCCCCAGCATTTT. The complete variable domain, with remaining parts taken from reference TRBV7-2 and TRBJ1-5, reads GAGVSQSPSNKVTEKGKDVELRCDPISGHTALYWYRQSLGQGLEFLIYFQGNSAPDKSGLPSDRFSAERTGGSVSTLTIQRTQQEDSAVYLCASSWTSGPQHFGDGTRLSIL.